Each of the 32 T cell receptor beta chains below was sequenced from the same sample in a study of blood T cell repertoires in COVID-19. Here immunoSEQ multiplex PCR was the method, and the copy in TCRdb shows in-frame clones only, minus some. This sample has around 250,000 clones; 88% occur once, and the top ten carry roughly 3%. Sequencing was done on a sample of PBMCs or T cells enriched from blood (not recorded which). Receptors originate from a woman in her thirties or forties who had been exposed to COVID-19.

The genes are TRBV4-2 and TRBJ2-5; TRBD1 is a possible D gene (6 bases). V was shortened by 3 bases and J by 2 bases, with 16 bases between the two germline ends. CDR1 is LGHNA, CDR2 YNFKEQ, per germline. This CDR3 is 16 amino acids long. CDR3 sequence reads: CASSHAVAGAQETQYF. The CDR3 DNA is TGTGCCAGCAGCCATGCCGTAGCAGGGGCTCAAGAGACCCAGTACTTC.

V usage is TRBV28 and J usage is TRBJ1-4; maybe TRBD1 (5 bases). This CDR3 contains 18 residues. The germline gives CDR1 MDHEN, CDR2 SYDVKM. Trimming left V 8 bases short and J 7 bases short, with 29 bases between. For the CDR3, the DNA is TGTGCCAGCTTCAAACCTCTTGGGCGGGGCGGGAGGCGTGAAAAACTGTTTTTT. Encoded protein: CASFKPLGRGGRREKLFF.

The CDR3 loop reads CASSLQGATGYTF. The CDR3 nucleotides read TGTGCCAGCAGCTTGCAGGGGGCAACTGGCTACACCTTC. This sequence joins TRBV7-8 and TRBJ1-2; TRBD1 matches 8 bases. Germline V gives CDR1 SGHVS, CDR2 FQNEAQ. After removal of 3 bases from V and 7 bases from J, the junction contained 4 bases not matched to a gene. The CDR3 spans 13 residues.

The chain couples TRBV30 to TRBJ2-3, with TRBD2 matching 14 bases. V gave up 3 bases and J gave up 4 bases; unmatched junction bases: 3. Germline values: CDR1 GTSNPN, CDR2 SVGIG (reference sequence). This CDR3 is 15 amino acids long. The CDR3 coding sequence is TGTGCCTGGAGCGAGACTAGCGGGAGGGCAGATACGCAGTATTTT. Translated: CAWSETSGRADTQYF.

This clone was found once. This chain links TRBV7-9 with TRBJ2-1; perhaps TRBD2 as D (5 bases). The CDR3 extends over 15 amino acids. Trimming stripped 5 bases from V and 8 bases from J, with 19 bases between. The germline gives CDR1 SEHNR, CDR2 FQNEAQ (reference sequence). The CDR3 region has the DNA TGTGCCAGCAGCCCCCATTTACCGGCGGGCGATGAGCAGTTCTTC. Protein product: CASSPHLPAGDEQFF. Using reference TRBV7-9 and TRBJ2-1 for the parts outside the CDR3, the full variable domain is DTGVSQNPRHKITKRGQNVTFRCDPISEHNRLYWYRQTLGQGPEFLTYFQNEAQLEKSRLLSDRFSAERPKGSFSTLEIQRTEQGDSAMYLCASSPHLPAGDEQFFGPGTRLTVL.

V and J are TRBV2 and TRBJ1-5; no firm D call. The CDR3 length is 12 residues. The germline V gene has CDR1 SNHLY and CDR2 FYNNEI. V gave up 4 bases and J gave up 5 bases, with 6 bases separating them. CDR3 residues: CASSVSDQPQHF. CDR3 DNA: TGTGCCAGCAGTGTTAGTGATCAGCCCCAGCATTTT.

V is TRBV25-1 and J is TRBJ1-2, with D possibly being TRBD1 (5 bases). Trimming took 8 bases from V and 3 from J, leaving 13 bases between them. The V gene's germline CDR1 is MGHDK and CDR2 SYGVNS. The CDR3 is 13 residues long. DNA for the CDR3: TGTGCCAGCCAGGGATACGCCGACTATGGCTACACCTTC. Translating it yields CASQGYADYGYTF.

The chain recombines TRBV23-1 with TRBJ2-7; possibly TRBD1 for D (6 bases). TRBV23-1 is assigned to the ORF class and has an uncertain function. Deletions cut 0 bases from V and 2 bases from J, with 11 bases between. This CDR3 contains 15 residues. CDR3 in DNA: TGCGCCAGCAGTCAATCCCCGGGACACACCTACGAGCAGTACGTC. This codes for CASSQSPGHTYEQYV.

The V and J genes are TRBV19 and TRBJ1-3; D possibly corresponds to TRBD1 (5 bases). Trimming shortened V by 3 bases and J by 0 bases, and 12 bases separated the two germline ends. The CDR3 has 16 residues. Germline values: CDR1 LNHDA, CDR2 SQIVND (reference sequence). The CDR3 nucleotides are TGTGCCAGTAGTATCGGTACGACAGTCTCTGGAAACACCATATATTTT. Amino acids: CASSIGTTVSGNTIYF.

The V call is TRBV25-1, the J call TRBJ2-3; TRBD1 agrees at 9 bases. The CDR3 sequence is 14 residues long. V was clipped by 4 bases and J by 5 bases; unmatched bases: 4. From germline, CDR1 is MGHDK and CDR2 SYGVNS. The CDR3 nucleotides are TGTGCCAGCAGTGCAGACAGGGGGAAAGATACGCAGTATTTT. It is translated as CASSADRGKDTQYF. The variable domain in full, completed from reference TRBV25-1 and TRBJ2-3, reads EADIYQTPRYLVIGTGKKITLECSQTMGHDKMYWYQQDPGMELHLIHYSYGVNSTEKGDLSSESTVSRIRTEHFPLTLESARPSHTSQYLCASSADRGKDTQYFGPGTRLTVL.

This clone was observed a handful of times. One end of the junction is discordant with germline, which a read error may explain. V is TRBV7-2 and J is TRBJ1-3; D uncertain. Germline V gene data show CDR1 as SGHTA and CDR2 as FQGNSA. This CDR3 spans 15 amino acids. Written as DNA, the CDR3 is TGTGCCAGCCGCTTCAGAGGGAGCTCTGGAAACACCATATATTTT. Protein: CASRFRGSSGNTIYF.

This chain joins TRBV6-5 and TRBJ2-1; 7 bases are shared with TRBD1. Per germline, CDR1 MNHEY and CDR2 SVGAGI. The CDR3 contains 14 residues. V trimming: 6 bases; J trimming: 8 bases; junction bases outside the gene matches: 10. CDR3 coding DNA: TGTGCCAGCAGACCGACAGGGATCTCCGATGAGCAGTTCTTC. Translating gives CASRPTGISDEQFF.

The chain is built from TRBV7-3 and TRBJ1-6, with TRBD1 matching over 7 bases. The CDR3 length is 14 residues. V shed 6 bases, J shed 6 bases, and the junction held 5 bases outside the gene matches. Germline lookup yields CDR1 SGHTA and CDR2 FQGTGA. The CDR3 DNA is TGTGCCAGCAGTCGGGACAGCCTTAATTCACCCCTCCACTTT. It is translated as CASSRDSLNSPLHF.

This clone was detected only once. The rearrangement uses TRBV7-8 and TRBJ2-5, with 8 nucleotides matching TRBD2. V dropped 0 bases and J dropped 8; count of bases not matched to a gene: 11. The CDR3 sequence is 16 residues long. CDR1 is SGHVS and CDR2 is FQNEAQ in the germline V gene. In DNA form, the CDR3 reads TGTGCCAGCAGCTTAGCCGTTCCGGGACTAGTTACAACCCAGTACTTC. Translated, it gives CASSLAVPGLVTTQYF.

This clone appeared once. The chain links TRBV28 to TRBJ1-6, with D possibly being TRBD1 (5 bases). The CDR3 loop spans 14 amino acids. The V gene lost 3 bases and the J gene lost 12 bases, with 15 bases spanning the gap. Per the germline V gene, CDR1 is MDHEN and CDR2 is SYDVKM. CDR3 sequence reads: CASSFNGLRGPLHF. The CDR3 bases are TGTGCCAGCAGTTTTAACGGCTTAAGGGGACCCCTCCACTTT.

The V call is TRBV6-2 or TRBV6-3, the J call TRBJ1-2; D perhaps matches TRBD1 (6 bases). Per the germline V gene, CDR1 is MNHEY and CDR2 is SVGEGT. The CDR3 extends over 15 amino acids. Trimming stripped 4 bases from V and 8 bases from J, with 20 bases between. CDR3 in DNA: TGTGCCAGCAGTTTAGAATGGGGGCGCTCTGACGGCTACACCTTC. It specifies CASSLEWGRSDGYTF.

This sequence joins TRBV7-2 and TRBJ1-6; D call uncertain. The CDR3 runs to 15 residues. Trimming cost V 5 bases and J 3 bases, with 11 bases left between them. Germline CDR1 is SGHTA and CDR2 is FQGNSA. CDR3 DNA sequence: TGTGCCAGCAGCCTTACAGACGGCTATAATTCACCCCTCCACTTT. Its protein product is CASSLTDGYNSPLHF.

The chain recombines TRBV7-9 with TRBJ2-2; no firm D call. Between the trimmed V and J ends, which lost 2 bases and 7 bases, there was a span of 8 bases. Germline V gives CDR1 SEHNR, CDR2 FQNEAQ (reference sequence). This CDR3 contains 13 residues. In DNA, the CDR3 is TGTGCCAGCAGCTTATCAGGTTACGGGGAGCTGTTTTTT. Translated, it gives CASSLSGYGELFF.

The chain couples TRBV12-5 to TRBJ1-1, with D perhaps matching TRBD1 (6 bases). V was trimmed by 7 bases and J by 4 bases, leaving 13 bases between them. Germline-derived CDR1 and CDR2 are LGHNT and FRNRAP. The CDR3 sequence is 13 residues long. CDR3 sequence reads: CASAAEGGTEAFF. For the CDR3, the DNA is TGTGCTAGTGCGGCAGAAGGGGGCACTGAAGCTTTCTTT.

In the case of this clone: Other DNA variants within this sample encode the same CDR3. The CDR3 DNA reads TGTGCCAGCAGTTTACCTTTACAGGGGTCCGAAAAACTGTTTTTT. This encodes CASSLPLQGSEKLFF. V is TRBV28 and J is TRBJ1-4; 7 positions agree with TRBD1. CDR3 length: 15 amino acids. The junction had 8 bases not matched to a gene; V was cut back by 2 bases and J by 8 bases. Germline V gene data show CDR1 as MDHEN and CDR2 as SYDVKM.

This sequence joins TRBV5-1 and TRBJ1-6; 9 positions agree with TRBD1. In germline, CDR1 is SGHRS, CDR2 YFSETQ. Trimming took 4 bases from V and 8 from J; bases not matched to a gene: 4. The CDR3 is 14 residues long. This chain's CDR3 is CASSPGQGYSPLHF. Here the CDR3 DNA reads TGCGCCAGCAGCCCCGGACAGGGGTATTCACCCCTCCACTTT.

The chain is built from TRBV20-1 and TRBJ2-1, with D perhaps matching TRBD2 (6 bases). CDR1 DFQATT and CDR2 SNEGSKA come from the germline V gene (reference sequence). The CDR3 runs to 15 residues. Trimming took off 3 bases at V and 0 bases at J, with 12 bases between the two ends. CDR3 nucleotides: TGCAGTGCTAGTAGGACTACAGACTCCTACAATGAGCAGTTCTTC. Residues: CSASRTTDSYNEQFF.

This clone was observed a single time. The rearrangement joins TRBV10-3 to TRBJ2-3, with TRBD2 matching over 9 bases. The germline CDR1 and CDR2 sequences are ENHRY and SYGVKD. J gave up 2 bases and V 2 bases, and 5 bases lay outside the gene matches. The CDR3 loop spans 16 amino acids. Here the CDR3 DNA reads TGTGCCATCAGTGAGCCCCTAGCGGGGCCCACAGATACGCAGTATTTT. Its translation is CAISEPLAGPTDTQYF.

This chain connects TRBV27 to TRBJ1-2, with a tentative D call TRBD1 (5 bases). Germline V gene sequence: CDR1 MNHEY, CDR2 SMNVEV (reference sequence). V lost 4 bases, J lost 0 bases, and 9 bases lay in between. The length of the CDR3 is 14 residues. CDR3 in amino acids: CASSWGGANYGYTF. CDR3 nucleotide sequence: TGTGCCAGCAGTTGGGGGGGAGCTAACTATGGCTACACCTTC.

The chain employs TRBV5-8 and TRBJ1-5; no firm D call. Trimming cost V 3 bases and J 2 bases, with 6 bases left between them. The CDR3 has 13 amino acids. The germline V gene encodes CDR1 SGHTS and CDR2 YDEGEE. In DNA form, the CDR3 reads TGTGCCAGCAGCTCGAGCGGCAATCAGCCCCAGCATTTT. Translation: CASSSSGNQPQHF.

Here the CDR3 DNA reads TGTGCCAGCATATTGGGGACAGGGTTTAATGTGGAGCAGTACGTC. Translated: CASILGTGFNVEQYV. The chain couples TRBV6-5 to TRBJ2-7; 9 positions agree with TRBD1. This CDR3 contains 15 residues. V lost 7 bases to trimming and J lost 7 bases; unmatched junction nucleotides: 14. Per the germline V gene, CDR1 is MNHEY and CDR2 is SVGAGI.

This chain uses TRBV10-3 with TRBJ1-2; D possibly corresponds to TRBD1 (6 bases). The CDR3 length is 15 residues. Germline V gives CDR1 ENHRY, CDR2 SYGVKD. Trimming left V 3 bases short and J 5 bases short, with 16 bases between. In nucleotides, the CDR3 is TGTGCCATCAGTGATCTCTTAACAGGGAATTATGGCTACACCTTC. It codes for CAISDLLTGNYGYTF.

This clone has just a few counts. This rearrangement joins TRBV27 to TRBJ1-5; 8 nucleotides align to TRBD1. The V gene's germline CDR1 is MNHEY and CDR2 SMNVEV (reference sequence). The junction had 13 bases not matched to a gene; V was cut back by 4 bases and J by 5 bases. The CDR3 totals 17 residues. The CDR3 loop reads CASSSPPGQTGDQPQHF. The CDR3 nucleotides are TGTGCCAGCAGTTCACCACCGGGACAGACAGGGGATCAGCCCCAGCATTTT.

CDR3 amino acids: CASSFAQGARRMGGELFF. CDR3 in DNA: TGTGCCAGCAGCTTCGCCCAGGGGGCGCGGCGGATGGGAGGGGAGCTGTTTTTT. V gene TRBV7-8 combines with J gene TRBJ2-2, with 8 bases fitting TRBD1. This CDR3 comprises 18 residues. Unmatched junction bases numbered 17, after V lost 3 bases and J lost 8 bases. Germline V lookup: CDR1 SGHVS, CDR2 FQNEAQ.

Remarks on this clone: One end of the junction does not line up with germline, which may come from a read error. This chain connects TRBV5-1 to TRBJ1-3; D not certain. The CDR3 contains 14 residues. CDR1 and CDR2 from the germline V gene are SGHRS and YFSETQ. The CDR3 DNA sequence: TGTGCCAGCAGCCCTTCCCTCTCTGGAAACACCATATATTTT. Its protein product is CASSPSLSGNTIYF. The full variable domain, with the rest looked up from reference TRBV5-1 and TRBJ1-3, is KAGVTQTPRYLIKTRGQQVTLSCSPISGHRSVSWYQQTPGQGLQFLFEYFSETQRNKGNFPGRFSGRQFSNSRSEMNVSTLELGDSALYLCASSPSLSGNTIYFGEGSWLTVV.

This rearrangement joins TRBV7-3 to TRBJ2-5, with a tentative D call TRBD2 (6 bases). V was cut by 5 bases and J by 0 bases, with 13 bases left in between. CDR3 length: 15 amino acids. Germline assignment: CDR1 SGHTA and CDR2 FQGTGA. In DNA form, the CDR3 reads TGTGCCAGCAGCCAAATCTCGGGGGACCAAGAGACCCAGTACTTC. It is translated as CASSQISGDQETQYF.

The gene calls are TRBV12-3 or TRBV12-4 and TRBJ1-1; perhaps TRBD1 as D (6 bases). With 3 bases removed from V and 5 bases from J, the gap between germline ends came to 10 bases. This CDR3 has 13 residues. The CDR3 DNA follows: TGTGCCAGCAGTTTGGGCAGGGGAACTGAAGCTTTCTTT. Translation: CASSLGRGTEAFF.